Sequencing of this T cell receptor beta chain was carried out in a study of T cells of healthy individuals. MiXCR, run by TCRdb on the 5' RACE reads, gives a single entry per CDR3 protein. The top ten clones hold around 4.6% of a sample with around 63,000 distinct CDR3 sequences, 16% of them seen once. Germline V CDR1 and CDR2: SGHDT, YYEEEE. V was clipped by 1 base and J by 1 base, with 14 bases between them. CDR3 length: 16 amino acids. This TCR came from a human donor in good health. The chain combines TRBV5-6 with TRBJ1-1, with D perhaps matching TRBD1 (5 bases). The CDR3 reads CASSLMVGPTNTEAFF. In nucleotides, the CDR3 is TGTGCCAGCAGCTTGATGGTGGGACCCACGAACACTGAAGCTTTCTTT.